One sample yielded the 24 T cell receptor beta chains listed below, sequenced in a study of CXCR3-negative and CXCR3-positive naive CD8 T cells. The method, 5' RACE with UMI labels, was used to prepare the TRB cDNA libraries. TCRdb derives one entry per CDR3 protein from the 5' RACE reads, leaving out DNA. Recorded for this sample: 70,000 to 95,000 distinct CDR3 sequences. The sample was naive CXCR3- CD8+ T cells from blood. Subset defined: CD45RO-CCR7+CD27+CD95- naive CD8+ T cells lacking CXCR3 (TNR3-). These TCRs come from a human donor in good health. Some clones in this sample may be carry-over from other donors' samples.

The chain is built from TRBV29-1 and TRBJ2-1; the D gene TCRdb calls, TRBD2, cannot be checked with no DNA. Germline values: CDR1 SQVTM, CDR2 ANQGSEA. CDR3 length: 14 residues. The CDR3 loop reads CSGGVTSGGNEQFF.

CDR3 sequence reads: CASSNGLAGADTQYF. This sequence joins TRBV7-3 and TRBJ2-3; TCRdb names TRBD2, which stays unverified in the absence of DNA. CDR1 is SGHTA, CDR2 FQGTGA, per germline. The CDR3 is made up of 15 amino acids.

The rearrangement uses TRBV29-1 and TRBJ2-2. Germline-derived CDR1 and CDR2 are SQVTM and ANQGSEA. This CDR3 is 14 amino acids long. The CDR3 protein is CSVAGSANTGELFF.

The J gene is TRBJ1-5, the V gene TRBV6-5; TCRdb returns TRBD1, unconfirmable since there is no DNA. CDR1 is MNHEY and CDR2 is SVGAGI in the germline V gene. The CDR3 has 15 residues. CDR3 protein: CASSRGQGVPQPQHF.

The V and J genes are TRBV29-1 and TRBJ1-4; TCRdb calls TRBD1, which cannot be checked without DNA. In germline, CDR1 is SQVTM, CDR2 ANQGSEA. CDR3 length: 15 residues. The CDR3 region is CSVPLDGGSNEKLFF.

CDR3 residues: CAWGLGSGYNEQFF. The rearrangement links TRBV30 to TRBJ2-1; the TCRdb D gene call, TRBD2, has no DNA to confirm it. CDR1 GTSNPN and CDR2 SVGIG come from the germline V gene (reference sequence). This CDR3 comprises 14 residues.

The CDR3 here is CASSFRGRALSYEQYF. The rearrangement links TRBV28 to TRBJ2-7; TCRdb's assignment of TRBD2 cannot be checked, as there is no DNA. The CDR3 spans 16 residues. CDR1 is MDHEN, CDR2 SYDVKM, per germline.

The rearrangement links TRBV11-3 to TRBJ2-1; the TRBD2 assignment by TCRdb is unverifiable without DNA. CDR3 size: 15 residues. Germline V gene data show CDR1 as SGHNT and CDR2 as YENEEA. This chain's CDR3 is CASSKEGGGLNEQFF.

The rearrangement links TRBV29-1 to TRBJ2-6; TCRdb designates TRBD1, a call that cannot be tested without DNA. The CDR3 is 21 residues long. Per the germline V gene, CDR1 is SQVTM and CDR2 is ANQGSEA. The chain's CDR3 is CSVEWTEDHGGSFSGANVLTF.

The chain uses TRBV28 and TRBJ2-4; TCRdb gives TRBD1 as the D gene, but with no DNA this cannot be confirmed. CDR1 and CDR2 (germline): MDHEN, SYDVKM. The CDR3 spans 19 residues. This chain's CDR3 is CASSGDAGVDPPAKNIQYF.

The chain has TRBV28 and TRBJ1-1; TCRdb indicates TRBD1, and absent DNA this call remains unverified. Per the germline V gene, CDR1 is MDHEN and CDR2 is SYDVKM. CDR3 size: 14 residues. The CDR3 here is CASSLLRGRTEAFF.

The chain carries TRBV7-9 and TRBJ2-7; the D gene TCRdb calls, TRBD2, cannot be checked with no DNA. This CDR3 has 16 amino acids. Germline CDR1 reads SEHNR; CDR2 reads FQNEAQ (reference sequence). The CDR3 region is CASSPGRGGLSYEQYF.

CDR3 region: CASSEPGTGAYEQYF. The rearrangement links TRBV2 to TRBJ2-7; absent DNA, TCRdb's TRBD1 call cannot be checked. There are 15 residues in the CDR3. Germline V gene data show CDR1 as SNHLY and CDR2 as FYNNEI.

The rearrangement uses TRBV7-2 and TRBJ2-3; TCRdb calls TRBD1, which cannot be checked without DNA. The germline gives CDR1 SGHTA, CDR2 FQGNSA. The CDR3 totals 14 residues. The CDR3 spells CASSLDLRGDTQYF.

This chain connects TRBV29-1 to TRBJ1-1. Germline CDR1 is SQVTM and CDR2 is ANQGSEA. CDR3 size: 13 residues. The CDR3: CSVADGMNTEAFF. The full variable domain, rest sourced from reference TRBV29-1 and TRBJ1-1, is SAVISQKPSRDICQRGTSLTIQCQVDSQVTMMFWYRQQPGQSLTLIATANQGSEATYESGFVIDKFPISRPNLTFSTLTVSNMSPEDSSIYLCSVADGMNTEAFFGQGTRLTVV.

J is TRBJ2-7 and V is TRBV5-6; as DNA is missing, the TRBD1 call by TCRdb cannot be tested. Germline CDR1 and CDR2: SGHDT and YYEEEE. The CDR3 extends over 14 amino acids. CDR3 protein: CASSFYRGGYEQYF.

The chain couples TRBV3-1 to TRBJ2-5; the TCRdb call, TRBD2, lacks DNA for checking. Per the germline V gene, CDR1 is LGHDT and CDR2 is YNNKEL (reference sequence). The CDR3 runs 12 residues. The CDR3 loop is CASNRELETQYF.

V and J are TRBV29-1 and TRBJ2-3; as DNA is missing, the TRBD2 call by TCRdb cannot be tested. The CDR3 covers 15 residues. Germline V gene data show CDR1 as SQVTM and CDR2 as ANQGSEA. The CDR3 reads CSVEGRTYLPDTQYF.

This rearrangement joins TRBV7-9 to TRBJ2-7. The CDR3 is 14 amino acids. Germline V lookup: CDR1 SEHNR, CDR2 FQNEAQ (reference sequence). The CDR3 region is CASSLSGGHYEQYF.

The chain recombines TRBV10-3 with TRBJ2-3. The CDR3 spans 14 residues. Germline V gene sequence: CDR1 ENHRY, CDR2 SYGVKD. The CDR3 region is CAISDSGKTDTQYF.

V gene TRBV20-1 combines with J gene TRBJ2-7; with no DNA, the TCRdb D assignment of TRBD2 cannot be verified. Germline V gene data show CDR1 as DFQATT and CDR2 as SNEGSKA (reference sequence). There are 16 residues in the CDR3. The CDR3 loop reads CSARETGTSVSYEQYF.

The chain has TRBV5-1 and TRBJ2-7; the TCRdb D gene call, TRBD2, has no DNA to confirm it. The CDR3 extends over 15 amino acids. The germline gives CDR1 SGHRS, CDR2 YFSETQ. The chain's CDR3 is CASRHTSGSAYEQYF.

V gene TRBV12-3 or TRBV12-4 combines with J gene TRBJ2-2; no DNA is available, so the TRBD1 call from TCRdb remains unchecked. This CDR3 comprises 12 residues. The chain's CDR3 is CASSPGTGELFF.

The chain is built from TRBV19 and TRBJ2-1. Germline assignment: CDR1 LNHDA and CDR2 SQIVND (reference sequence). CDR3 length: 14 residues. The CDR3 sequence: CASISGTPYNEQFF.